Ten or more counts support the clone carrying this T cell receptor beta chain. The authors built bulk TCR libraries by previously described methods with listed TCR primers. TCRdb processed the PCR reads anew with MiXCR; each CDR3 protein has one entry. Here the sample spans under 600,000 distinct CDR3 sequences, over 20% being singletons. CDR1 and CDR2 from the germline V gene are MNHNY and SVGAGI (reference sequence). This CDR3 spans 14 amino acids. The V and J ends lost 5 bases and 5 bases respectively, with 15 bases between them. The data originate from a study of molecular identifiers for immune sequencing clone quantification.

V usage is TRBV6-6 and J usage is TRBJ2-5; D might be TRBD2 (6 bases). The specimen was naive CD8+ T cells from blood, with Jurkat cell RNA spiked in. Documented subset: FACS-sorted CD8+CD4-CCR7+CD45RA+ naive T cells. The sequence came from a human donor in good health. Some libraries in this study had Jurkat cell RNA spiked in. Written as DNA, the CDR3 is TGTGCCAGCAGTATTAATCCGGGAGTGGAGACCCAGTACTTC. Encoded protein: CASSINPGVETQYF.